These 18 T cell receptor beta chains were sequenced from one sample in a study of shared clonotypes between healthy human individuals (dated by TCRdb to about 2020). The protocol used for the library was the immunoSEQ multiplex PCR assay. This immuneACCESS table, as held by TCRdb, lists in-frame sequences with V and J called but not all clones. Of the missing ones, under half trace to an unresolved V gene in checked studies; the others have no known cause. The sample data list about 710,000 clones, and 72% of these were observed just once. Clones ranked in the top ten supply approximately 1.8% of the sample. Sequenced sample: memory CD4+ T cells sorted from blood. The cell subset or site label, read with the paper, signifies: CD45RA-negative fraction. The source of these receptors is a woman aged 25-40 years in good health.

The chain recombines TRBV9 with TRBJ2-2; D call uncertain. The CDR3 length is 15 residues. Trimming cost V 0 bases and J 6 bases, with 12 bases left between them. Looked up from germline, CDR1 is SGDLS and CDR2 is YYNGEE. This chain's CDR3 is CASSVAGVSAGELFF. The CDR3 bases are TGTGCCAGCAGCGTAGCTGGGGTTTCTGCCGGGGAGCTGTTTTTT.

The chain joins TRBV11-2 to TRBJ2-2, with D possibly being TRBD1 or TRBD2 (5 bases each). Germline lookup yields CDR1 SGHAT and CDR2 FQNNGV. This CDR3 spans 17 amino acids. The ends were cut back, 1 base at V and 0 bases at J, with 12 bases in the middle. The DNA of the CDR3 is TGTGCCAGCAGCTTAGTGGGGGTCAGATCGAACACCGGGGAGCTGTTTTTT. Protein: CASSLVGVRSNTGELFF.

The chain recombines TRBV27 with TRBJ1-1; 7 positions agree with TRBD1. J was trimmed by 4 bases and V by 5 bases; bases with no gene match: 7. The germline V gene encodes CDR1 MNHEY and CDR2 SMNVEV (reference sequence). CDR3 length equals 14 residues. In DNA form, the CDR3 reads TGTGCCAGCAGTCTATACAGGGGAGCCACTGAAGCTTTCTTT. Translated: CASSLYRGATEAFF.

CDR3 in DNA: TGTGCCAGCAGCTTGGTAACTAGCAGGGAGACCCAGTACTTC. Translation gives CASSLVTSRETQYF. The chain joins TRBV5-5 to TRBJ2-5; D may be TRBD2 (6 bases). The V end was cut by 0 bases, the J end by 5 bases, with 11 bases between. The CDR3 is 14 residues long. Germline V gene lookup returns CDR1 SGHKS and CDR2 YYEKEE (reference sequence).

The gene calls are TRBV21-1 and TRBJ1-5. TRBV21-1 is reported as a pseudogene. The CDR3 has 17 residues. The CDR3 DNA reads TGTGCCAGCAGCCCACGGACTGACTCGACTGAAAATCAGCCCCAGCATTTT. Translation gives CASSPRTDSTENQPQHF.

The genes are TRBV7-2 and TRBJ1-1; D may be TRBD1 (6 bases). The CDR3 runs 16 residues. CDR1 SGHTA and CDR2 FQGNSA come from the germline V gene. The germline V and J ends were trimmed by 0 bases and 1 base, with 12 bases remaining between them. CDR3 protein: CASSLAGRGRNTEAFF. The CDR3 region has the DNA TGTGCCAGCAGCTTAGCAGGGAGGGGGAGGAACACTGAAGCTTTCTTT.

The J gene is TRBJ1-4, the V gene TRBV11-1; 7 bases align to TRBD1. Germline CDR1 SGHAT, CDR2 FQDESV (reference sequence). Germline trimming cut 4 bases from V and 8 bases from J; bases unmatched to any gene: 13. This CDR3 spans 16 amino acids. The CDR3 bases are TGTGCCAGCAGCTACGGGACAGACACCTCGCGGGAAAAACTGTTTTTT. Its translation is CASSYGTDTSREKLFF.

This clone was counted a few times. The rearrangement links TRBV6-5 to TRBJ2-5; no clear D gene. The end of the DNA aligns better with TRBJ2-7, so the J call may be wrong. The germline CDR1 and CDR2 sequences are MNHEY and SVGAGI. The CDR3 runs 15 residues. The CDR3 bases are TGTGCCAGCAGTTTTTTGTCCTCTCTACCCTACGAGCAGTACTTC. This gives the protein CASSFLSSLPYEQYF.

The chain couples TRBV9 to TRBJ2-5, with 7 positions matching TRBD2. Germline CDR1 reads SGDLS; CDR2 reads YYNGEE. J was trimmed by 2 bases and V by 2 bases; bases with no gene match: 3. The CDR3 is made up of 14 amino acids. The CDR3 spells CASSVRREQETQYF. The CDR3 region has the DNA TGTGCCAGCAGCGTTAGGCGGGAGCAAGAGACCCAGTACTTC.

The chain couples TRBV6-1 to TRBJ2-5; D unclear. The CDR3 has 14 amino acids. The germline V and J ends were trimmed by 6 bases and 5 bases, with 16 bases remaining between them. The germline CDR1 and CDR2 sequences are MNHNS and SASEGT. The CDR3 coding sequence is TGTGCCAGCAGGTCCCCCGGAGCGTCGGAGACCCAGTACTTC. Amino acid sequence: CASRSPGASETQYF.

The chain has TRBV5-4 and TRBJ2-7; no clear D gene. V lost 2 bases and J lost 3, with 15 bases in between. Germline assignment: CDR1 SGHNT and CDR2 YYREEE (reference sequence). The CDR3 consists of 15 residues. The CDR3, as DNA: TGTGCCAGCAGCTTTTTGGGCCCTGGGTACTACGAGCAGTACTTC. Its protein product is CASSFLGPGYYEQYF.

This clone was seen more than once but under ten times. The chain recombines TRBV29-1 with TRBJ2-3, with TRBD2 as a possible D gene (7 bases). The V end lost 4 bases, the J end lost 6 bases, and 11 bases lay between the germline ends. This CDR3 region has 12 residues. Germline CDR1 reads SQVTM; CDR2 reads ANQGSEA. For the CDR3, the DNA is TGCAGCGTTGGGGAGGGGGGCGATACGCAGTATTTT. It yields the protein CSVGEGGDTQYF.

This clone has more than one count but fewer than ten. CDR3 nucleotides: TGTGCCAGCAGTTCCCCCAGTGTCACCGGGGAGCTGTTTTTT. It yields the protein CASSSPSVTGELFF. The chain is built from TRBV27 and TRBJ2-2; D gene uncertain. CDR3 size: 14 residues. Trimming stripped 4 bases from V and 4 bases from J, with 10 bases between. The germline CDR1 and CDR2 sequences are MNHEY and SMNVEV (reference sequence).

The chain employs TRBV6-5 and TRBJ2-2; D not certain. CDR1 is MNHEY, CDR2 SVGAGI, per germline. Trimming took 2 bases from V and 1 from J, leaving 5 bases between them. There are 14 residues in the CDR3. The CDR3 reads CASSYAVNTGELFF. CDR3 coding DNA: TGTGCCAGCAGTTACGCAGTGAACACCGGGGAGCTGTTTTTT.

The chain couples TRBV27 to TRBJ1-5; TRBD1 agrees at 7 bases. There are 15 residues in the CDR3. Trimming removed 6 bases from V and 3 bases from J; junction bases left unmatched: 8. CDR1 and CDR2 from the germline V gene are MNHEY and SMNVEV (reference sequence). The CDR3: CASRSGQANNQPQHF. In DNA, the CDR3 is TGTGCCAGCAGAAGTGGACAGGCGAACAATCAGCCCCAGCATTTT.

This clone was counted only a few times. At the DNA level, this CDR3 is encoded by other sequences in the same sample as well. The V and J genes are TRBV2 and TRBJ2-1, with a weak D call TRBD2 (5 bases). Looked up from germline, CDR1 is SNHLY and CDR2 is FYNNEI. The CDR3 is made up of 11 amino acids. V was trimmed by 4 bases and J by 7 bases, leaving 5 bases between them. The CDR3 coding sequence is TGTGCCAGCAGTGTAGCGAATGAGCAGTTCTTC. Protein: CASSVANEQFF.

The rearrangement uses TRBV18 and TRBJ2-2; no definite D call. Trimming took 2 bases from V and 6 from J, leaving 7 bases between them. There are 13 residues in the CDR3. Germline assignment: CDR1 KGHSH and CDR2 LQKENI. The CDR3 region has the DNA TGTGCCAGCTCACCAGTAGTATCCGGGGAGCTGTTTTTT. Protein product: CASSPVVSGELFF.

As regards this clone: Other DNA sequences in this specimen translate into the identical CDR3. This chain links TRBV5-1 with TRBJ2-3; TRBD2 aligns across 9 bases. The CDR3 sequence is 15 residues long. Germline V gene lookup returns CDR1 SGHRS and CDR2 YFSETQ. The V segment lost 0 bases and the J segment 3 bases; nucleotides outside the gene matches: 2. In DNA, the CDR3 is TGCGCCAGCAGCTTGGGACTAGCGGATACAGATACGCAGTATTTT. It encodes CASSLGLADTDTQYF.